This T cell receptor beta chain derives from a study of cytomegalovirus exposure and HLA in healthy donors. Note on this clone: What it binds is not known.

The germline V gene encodes CDR1 SGHRS and CDR2 YFSETQ. The CDR3 length is 15 residues. The V end was cut by 0 bases, the J end by 0 bases, with 8 bases between. Use of 60 Vbeta and 13 Jbeta primers characterized the PCR. Some clones are missing from TCRdb's copy, which holds only in-frame ones; the method was immunoSEQ multiplex PCR. The table records 170,000 or so clones, roughly 78% of them present only once. General study results and limits: Earlier analysis found most TCR beta V segments productive about 90% or about 30% of the time. One variant, a missense change in DCLRE1C, was linked in a later analysis to TCR beta V- and J-gene trimming. Rarity marked most TCR sequences, yet some public TCRs occurred in many donors.

V gene TRBV5-1 combines with J gene TRBJ2-3; tentatively, D is TRBD1 (6 bases). Source material: PBMCs. This clonotype originated in a woman aged 50 to 60 in good health and CMV-seropositive. The CDR3 DNA follows: TGCGCCAGCAGCTTGGTACAGGGTAGCACAGATACGCAGTATTTT. Translating it yields CASSLVQGSTDTQYF.